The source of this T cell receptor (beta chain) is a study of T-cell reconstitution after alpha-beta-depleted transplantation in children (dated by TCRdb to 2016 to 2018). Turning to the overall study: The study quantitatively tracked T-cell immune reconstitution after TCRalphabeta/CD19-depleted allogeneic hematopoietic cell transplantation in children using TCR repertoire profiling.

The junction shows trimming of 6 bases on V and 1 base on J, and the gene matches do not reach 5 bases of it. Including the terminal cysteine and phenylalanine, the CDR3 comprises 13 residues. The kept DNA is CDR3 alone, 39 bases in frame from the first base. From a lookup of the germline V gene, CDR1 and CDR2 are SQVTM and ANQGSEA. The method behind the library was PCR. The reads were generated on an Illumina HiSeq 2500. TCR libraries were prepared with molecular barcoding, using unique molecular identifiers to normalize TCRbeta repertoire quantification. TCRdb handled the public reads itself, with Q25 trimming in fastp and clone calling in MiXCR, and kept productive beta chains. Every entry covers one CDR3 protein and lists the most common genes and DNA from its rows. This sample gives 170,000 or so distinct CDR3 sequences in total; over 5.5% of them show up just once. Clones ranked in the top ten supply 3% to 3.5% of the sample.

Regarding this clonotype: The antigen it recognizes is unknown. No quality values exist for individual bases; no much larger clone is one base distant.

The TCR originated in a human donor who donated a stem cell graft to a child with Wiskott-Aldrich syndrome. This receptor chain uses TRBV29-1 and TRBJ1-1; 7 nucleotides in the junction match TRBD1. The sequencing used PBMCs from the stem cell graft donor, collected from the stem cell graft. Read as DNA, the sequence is TGCAGCGTGGTGACAGGGACGAACACTGAAGCTTTCTTT. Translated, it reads CSVVTGTNTEAFF.